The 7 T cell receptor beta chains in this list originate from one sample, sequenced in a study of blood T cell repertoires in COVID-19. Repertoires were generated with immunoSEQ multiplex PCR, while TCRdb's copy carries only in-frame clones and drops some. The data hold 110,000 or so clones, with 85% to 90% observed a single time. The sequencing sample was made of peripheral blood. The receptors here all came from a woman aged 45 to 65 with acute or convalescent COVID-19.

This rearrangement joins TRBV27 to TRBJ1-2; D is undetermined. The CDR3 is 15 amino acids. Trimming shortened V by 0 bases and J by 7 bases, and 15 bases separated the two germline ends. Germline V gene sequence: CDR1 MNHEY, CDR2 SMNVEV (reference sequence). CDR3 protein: CASSLSEGPSGGYTF. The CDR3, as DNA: TGTGCCAGCAGTTTATCGGAGGGCCCCTCTGGTGGCTACACCTTC.

Here the CDR3 DNA reads TGTGCCAGCAGCGGGGGACAGGGGGCGAAAGAGACCCAGTACTTC. It translates to CASSGGQGAKETQYF. The chain recombines TRBV9 with TRBJ2-5, with 12 bases matching TRBD1. The CDR3 has 15 residues. Germline V lookup: CDR1 SGDLS, CDR2 YYNGEE. J was trimmed by 3 bases and V by 3 bases; bases with no gene match: 3.

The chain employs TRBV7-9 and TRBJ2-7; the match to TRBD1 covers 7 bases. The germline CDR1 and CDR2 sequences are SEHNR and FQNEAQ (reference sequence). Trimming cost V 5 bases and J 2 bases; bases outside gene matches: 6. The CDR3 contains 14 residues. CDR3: CASSLQTGPYEQYF. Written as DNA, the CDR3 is TGTGCCAGCAGCCTTCAGACAGGGCCCTACGAGCAGTACTTC. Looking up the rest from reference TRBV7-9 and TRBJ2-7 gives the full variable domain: DTGVSQNPRHKITKRGQNVTFRCDPISEHNRLYWYRQTLGQGPEFLTYFQNEAQLEKSRLLSDRFSAERPKGSFSTLEIQRTEQGDSAMYLCASSLQTGPYEQYFGPGTRLTVT.

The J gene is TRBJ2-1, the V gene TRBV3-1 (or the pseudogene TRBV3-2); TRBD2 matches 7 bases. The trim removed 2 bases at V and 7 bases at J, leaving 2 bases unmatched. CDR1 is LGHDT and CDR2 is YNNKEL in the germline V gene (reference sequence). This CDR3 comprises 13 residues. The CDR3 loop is CASSQRGENEQFF. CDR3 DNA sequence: TGTGCCAGCAGCCAACGGGGGGAGAATGAGCAGTTCTTC.

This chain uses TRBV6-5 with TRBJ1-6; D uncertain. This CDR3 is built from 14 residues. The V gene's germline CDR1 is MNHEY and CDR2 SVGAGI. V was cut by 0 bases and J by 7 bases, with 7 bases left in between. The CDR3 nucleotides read TGTGCCAGCAGTTACTCCGAGGGAAATTCACCCCTCCACTTT. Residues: CASSYSEGNSPLHF.

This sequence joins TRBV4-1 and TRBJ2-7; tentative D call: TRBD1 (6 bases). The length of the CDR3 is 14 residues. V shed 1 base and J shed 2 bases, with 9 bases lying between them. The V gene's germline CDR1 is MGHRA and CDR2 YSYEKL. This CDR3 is CASSQATGTYEQYF. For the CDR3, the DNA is TGCGCCAGCAGCCAAGCGACAGGTACCTACGAGCAGTACTTC.

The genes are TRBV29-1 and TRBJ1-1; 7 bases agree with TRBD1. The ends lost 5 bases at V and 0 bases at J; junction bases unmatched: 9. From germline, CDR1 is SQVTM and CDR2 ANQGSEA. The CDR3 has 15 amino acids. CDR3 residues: CSVYVTGAMNTEAFF. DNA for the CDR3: TGCAGCGTTTACGTAACAGGGGCAATGAACACTGAAGCTTTCTTT.